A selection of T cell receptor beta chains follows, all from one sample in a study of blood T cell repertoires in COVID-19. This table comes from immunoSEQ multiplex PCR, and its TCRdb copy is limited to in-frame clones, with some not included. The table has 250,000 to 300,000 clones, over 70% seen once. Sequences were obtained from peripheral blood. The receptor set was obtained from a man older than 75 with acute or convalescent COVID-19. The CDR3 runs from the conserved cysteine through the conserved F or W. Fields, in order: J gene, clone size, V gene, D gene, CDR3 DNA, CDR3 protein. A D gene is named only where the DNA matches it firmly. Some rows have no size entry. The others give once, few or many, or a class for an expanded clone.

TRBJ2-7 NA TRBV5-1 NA TGCGCCAGCAGCTTAACTTCTTCCCACGAGCAGTACTTC CASSLTSSHEQYF
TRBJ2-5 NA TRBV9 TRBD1 TGTGCCAGCTCCGATGAGACAGGGGAGGAGACCCAGTACTTC CASSDETGEETQYF
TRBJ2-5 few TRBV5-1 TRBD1 TGCGCCAGCAGCTCACAGGGGTCTCTACAAGAGACCCAGTACTTC CASSSQGSLQETQYF
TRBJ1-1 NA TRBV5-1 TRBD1 TGCGCCAGCAGCGGCGCCGACAGGGCCAAGAACACTGAAGCTTTCTTT CASSGADRAKNTEAFF
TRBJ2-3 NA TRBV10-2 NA TGCGCCAGCAGATCAGGGACAGATACGCAGTATTTT CASRSGTDTQYF
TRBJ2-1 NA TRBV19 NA TGTGCCAGTAACATAGGAGGCCTGAAGAACAATGAGCAGTTCTTC CASNIGGLKNNEQFF
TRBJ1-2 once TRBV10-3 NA TGTGCCATCACCCAACAGGGAAATGGTAACTATGGCTACACCTTC CAITQQGNGNYGYTF
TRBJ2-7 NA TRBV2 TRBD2 TGTGCCAGCAGTTCGGCTAGCGGCTCCTACGAGCAGTACTTC CASSSASGSYEQYF
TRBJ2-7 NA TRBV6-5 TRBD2 TGTGCCAGCAGTTACGGTTCTAGCGGGAGTATGTACGAGCAGTACTTC CASSYGSSGSMYEQYF
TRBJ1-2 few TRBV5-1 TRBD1 TGCGCCAGCAGCCGGGGACAGGGGGCCTTTTCGAGGGACTATGGCTACACCTTC CASSRGQGAFSRDYGYTF
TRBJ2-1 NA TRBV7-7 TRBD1 TGTGCTAGCAGCCCAAGACCCCGACAGGGTCTGAGCTCCTACAATGAGCAGTTCTTC CASSPRPRQGLSSYNEQFF
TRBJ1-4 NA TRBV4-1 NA TGCGCCAGCAGCCAAGATCCGGTGGGGGCGACTAATGAAAAACTGTTTTTT CASSQDPVGATNEKLFF
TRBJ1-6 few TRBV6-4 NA TGTGCCAGCAGTGAATATCGGGGAAGTCCACCCCTCCACTTT CASSEYRGSPPLHF